The clone carrying this TCR gamma chain was seen a handful of times. Antigen specificity is unknown. Extracted RNA was reverse transcribed into cDNA. CDR3 amplicons came from multiplex PCR with pooled V-gene forward and constant-region reverse primers. TCRdb re-called the multiplex PCR reads with CATT. The sample has approximately 9,400 gamma-chain clones, around three fifths seen once. These data belong to a study of Vδ1+ human thymocytes. Points from the study as a whole: Thymic delta-chain repertoires held roughly 20% Vdelta2 sequences and few Vdelta3, despite high sort purity. In the thymus, TRG and TRD repertoires looked highly polyclonal with Gaussian CDR3 lengths.

CDR3 length equals 16 residues. Losses at the gene ends were 0 bases for V and 8 bases for J; bases not matched to a gene: 12. The germline V gene has CDR1 EGSNGY and CDR2 YDSYNSKV. Alphabeta T cells were depleted, then CD3+ Vdelta1+ Vdelta2- thymocytes were FACS-sorted. Sorted Vdelta1+ thymocytes were about 96% to 99.6% pure. Sequencing was carried out using Vdelta1+ gamma-delta thymocytes from the thymus. Stated subset: FACS-sorted CD3+ TCRalphabeta- TCRVdelta1+ TCRVdelta2- thymocytes. This receptor was identified in a girl under three years old who had congenital heart surgery. The gene calls are TRGV2 and TRGJP2. The CDR3 DNA sequence: TGTGCCACCTGGGACGGGCCTAGGGTCGGCGATTGGATCAAGACGTTT. Its translation is CATWDGPRVGDWIKTF.